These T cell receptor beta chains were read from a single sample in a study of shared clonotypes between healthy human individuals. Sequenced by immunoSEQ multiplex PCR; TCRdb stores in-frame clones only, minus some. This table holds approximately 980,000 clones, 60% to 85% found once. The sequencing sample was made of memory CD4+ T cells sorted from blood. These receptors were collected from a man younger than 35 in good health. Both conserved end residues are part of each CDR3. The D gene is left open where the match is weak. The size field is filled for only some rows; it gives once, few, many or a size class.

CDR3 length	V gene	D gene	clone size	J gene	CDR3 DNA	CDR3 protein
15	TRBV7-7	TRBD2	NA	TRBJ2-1	TGTGCTAGCAGCTTACAGCTAGCGGGAGTGAAGGAGCAGTTCTTC	CASSLQLAGVKEQFF
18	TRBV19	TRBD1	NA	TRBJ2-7	TGTGCCAGTAGTATAGTCGGAGTGTACGGGACAGTCTCCTACGAGCAGTACTTC	CASSIVGVYGTVSYEQYF
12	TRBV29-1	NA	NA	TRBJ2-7	TGCAGCGTTGGGGGCGGGGAGCGGGAGCAGTACTTC	CSVGGGEREQYF
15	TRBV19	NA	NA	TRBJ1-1	TGTGCCAGTAGTATTCCTGGAAGGCTGAACACTGAAGCTTTCTTT	CASSIPGRLNTEAFF
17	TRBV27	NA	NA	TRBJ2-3	TGTGCCAGCAGTTTATTGTCGGGGGCCCTCATGGGGGATACGCAGTATTTT	CASSLLSGALMGDTQYF
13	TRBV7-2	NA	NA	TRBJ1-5	TGTGCCAGCAGCCCCAGGGTCAGTCAGCCCCAGCATTTT	CASSPRVSQPQHF
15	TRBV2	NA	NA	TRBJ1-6	TGTGCCAGCAGTGAAGGAGGTTTCTATAATTCACCCCTCCACTTT	CASSEGGFYNSPLHF
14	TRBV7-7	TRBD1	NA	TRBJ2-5	TGTGCTAGCAGCATCCGACAGGGCCAAGAGACCCAGTACTTC	CASSIRQGQETQYF
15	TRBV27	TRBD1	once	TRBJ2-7	TGTGCCAGCAGTTCGCGGGACAGGGCTCCCTACGAGCAGTACTTC	CASSSRDRAPYEQYF
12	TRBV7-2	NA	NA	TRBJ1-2	TGTGCCAGCAGAGGTGCTAACTATGGCTACACCTTC	CASRGANYGYTF
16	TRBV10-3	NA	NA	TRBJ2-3	TGTGCCATCAATGATATTGTCAATAAGGAGACAGATACGCAGTATTTT	CAINDIVNKETDTQYF
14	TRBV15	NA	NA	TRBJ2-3	TGTGCCACCAGCAGTCCCCCTATGCCAGATACGCAGTATTTT	CATSSPPMPDTQYF
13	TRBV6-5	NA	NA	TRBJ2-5	TGTGCCAGCAGGCAGGGAGCCCAAGAGACCCAGTACTTC	CASRQGAQETQYF
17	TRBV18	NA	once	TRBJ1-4	TGTGCCAGCTCACCTCGCGGACAAACCGGGTCGGGTGAAAAACTGTTTTTT	CASSPRGQTGSGEKLFF
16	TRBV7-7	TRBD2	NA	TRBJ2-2	TGTGCTAGCAGCCCCCTCCCATCGGGGGGCACCGGGGAGCTGTTTTTT	CASSPLPSGGTGELFF
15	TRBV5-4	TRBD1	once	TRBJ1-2	TGTGCCAGCAGCCCCGGACAGGGGGCTGACTATGGCTACACCTTC	CASSPGQGADYGYTF
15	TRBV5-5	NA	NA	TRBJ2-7	TGTGCCAGCAGCTTGAACAGGGAGAGTACCTACGAGCAGTACTTC	CASSLNRESTYEQYF
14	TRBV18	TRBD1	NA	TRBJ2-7	TGTGCCAGCTCACCCCGACAGGGTAGCGACGAGCAGTACTTC	CASSPRQGSDEQYF
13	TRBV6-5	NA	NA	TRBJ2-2	TGTGCCAGCAACCGGGATAACACCGGGGAGCTGTTTTTT	CASNRDNTGELFF
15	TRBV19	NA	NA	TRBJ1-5	TGTGCCAGTTCTCCCCCTGGAATTAGCAATCAGCCCCAGCATTTT	CASSPPGISNQPQHF
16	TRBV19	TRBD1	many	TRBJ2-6	TGTGCCAGTAGTCCTACAGGGGGCGATGGGGCCAACGTCCTGACTTTC	CASSPTGGDGANVLTF
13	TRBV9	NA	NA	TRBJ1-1	TGTGCCAGCAGCGTAGGAGATAGCACTGAAGCTTTCTTT	CASSVGDSTEAFF
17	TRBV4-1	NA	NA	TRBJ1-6	TGCGCCAGCAGCCAAGAGGCCGGGAGCTCCTATAATTCACCCCTCCACTTT	CASSQEAGSSYNSPLHF
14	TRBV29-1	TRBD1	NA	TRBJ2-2	TGCAGCGTAGCCCTGAACAGGGGTACTGGGGAGCTGTTTTTT	CSVALNRGTGELFF
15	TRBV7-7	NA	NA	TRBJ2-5	TGTGCTAGCAGCTTAGCGAGGGGATATCAAGAGACCCAGTACTTC	CASSLARGYQETQYF
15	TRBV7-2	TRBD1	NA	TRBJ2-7	TGTGCCAGCAGCCAAGGGACAGGGGGAGTCCACGAGCAGTACTTC	CASSQGTGGVHEQYF
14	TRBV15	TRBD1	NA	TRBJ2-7	TGTGCCACCAGCAGATTGCGGCAGGGGGTCGAGCAGTACTTC	CATSRLRQGVEQYF
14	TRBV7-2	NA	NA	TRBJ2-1	TGTGCCAGCAGCTTAGGCCCGGGACTTCTTGAGCAGTTCTTC	CASSLGPGLLEQFF
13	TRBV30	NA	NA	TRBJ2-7	TGTGCCTGGAGCCGAGGACACAGCTACGAGCAGTACTTC	CAWSRGHSYEQYF
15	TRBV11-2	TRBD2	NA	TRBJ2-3	TGTGCCAGCAGAGCCTTGGGGGGGTTGGTAGATACGCAGTATTTT	CASRALGGLVDTQYF
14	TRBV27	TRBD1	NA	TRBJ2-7	TGTGCCAGCAGTTCTCGACAGGGGGACTACGAGCAGTACTTC	CASSSRQGDYEQYF
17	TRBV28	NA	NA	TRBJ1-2	TGTGCCAGCAGTTCTGTCGGAGTACAACCTGTTAACTATGGCTACACCTTC	CASSSVGVQPVNYGYTF
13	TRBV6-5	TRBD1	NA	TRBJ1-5	TGTGCCAGCAGTTCCCCCGGGACAGGGCTTCAACATTTT	CASSSPGTGLQHF
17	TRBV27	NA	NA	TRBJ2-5	TGTGCCAGCAGTCGCGGGACGACCAACCCCCACCAAGAGACCCAGTACTTC	CASSRGTTNPHQETQYF
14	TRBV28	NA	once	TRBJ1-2	TGTGCCAGCAGTTTACCCCGGGGGGGGTATGGCTACACCTTC	CASSLPRGGYGYTF
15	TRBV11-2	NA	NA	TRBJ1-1	TGTGCCAGCAGTCAATCGGGACGGGTGAACACTGAAGCTTTCTTT	CASSQSGRVNTEAFF
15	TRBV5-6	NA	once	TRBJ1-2	TGTGCCAGCAGCTTCACGGGGAACCGAAACTATGGCTACACCTTC	CASSFTGNRNYGYTF
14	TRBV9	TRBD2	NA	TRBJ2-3	TGTGCCAGCAGCAACGGGGGGGCCACAGATACGCAGTATTTT	CASSNGGATDTQYF
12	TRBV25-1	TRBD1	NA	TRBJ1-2	TGTGCCTCCTCCCCAGGGGGCTATGGCTACACCTTC	CASSPGGYGYTF
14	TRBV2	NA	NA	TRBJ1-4	TGTGCCAGCAGCAGGACAGTCAGGAATGAAAAACTGTTTTTT	CASSRTVRNEKLFF
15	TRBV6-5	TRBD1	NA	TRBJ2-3	TGTGCCAGCGGCGGGACAGGGCGACACACAGATACGCAGTATTTT	CASGGTGRHTDTQYF
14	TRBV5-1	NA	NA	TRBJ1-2	TGCGCCAGCAGCAAACAGTTCGAGCCTCCTGGCTACACCTTC	CASSKQFEPPGYTF